This is a list of T cell receptor beta chains from one sample in a study of beta chain features in type 1 diabetes. Data came from immunoSEQ multiplex PCR; TCRdb stores just in-frame clones and leaves some out. The repertoire has 130,000 to 150,000 clones, less than 9% of them found once; the top ten carry 1.4%. Sequenced input: central memory CD4+ T cells from blood. These receptors all stem from a woman younger than 45 in good health. Each CDR3 is given with its conserved first and last residue. Fields, in order: V gene, D gene, clone size, J gene, CDR3 DNA, CDR3 protein. A D gene is named only where the DNA matches it firmly. The listing skips clone size in some rows; elsewhere it reads once, few, many or a size class.

>TRBV7-2|NA|many|TRBJ2-7
TGTGCCAGCAGCTTACAAAGCACCTACGAGCAGTACTTC
CASSLQSTYEQYF
>TRBV7-8|NA|NA|TRBJ2-2
TGTGCCAGCAGCTTAATGTCGTCAGGGAACACCGGGGAGCTGTTTTTT
CASSLMSSGNTGELFF
>TRBV18|TRBD1|NA|TRBJ2-2
TGTGCCAGCTCCCCCGACAGGGACACCGGGGAGCTGTTTTTT
CASSPDRDTGELFF
>TRBV10-3|TRBD1|few|TRBJ2-2
TGTGCCATCAGTGATCAGGGGGACCCCGGGGAGCTGTTTTTT
CAISDQGDPGELFF
>TRBV15|TRBD2|few|TRBJ2-3
TGTGCCACCAGCAGAGATCCGGGGGGGGACACAGATACGCAGTATTTT
CATSRDPGGDTDTQYF
>TRBV28|TRBD1|few|TRBJ2-7
TGTGCCAGCAGGCCTGGACAGGGCTACGAGCAGTACTTC
CASRPGQGYEQYF
>TRBV18|NA|NA|TRBJ2-7
TGTGCCAGCTCACCAGACTTAACCTACGAGCAGTACTTC
CASSPDLTYEQYF
>TRBV28|TRBD2|NA|TRBJ2-1
TGTGCCAGCAGTTTGGCACTAGCGGGACGCCGACATGAGCAGTTCTTC
CASSLALAGRRHEQFF
>TRBV5-1|TRBD1|NA|TRBJ2-5
TGCGCCAGCAGCCGTGGACAGGGACAAGAGACCCAGTACTTC
CASSRGQGQETQYF
>TRBV30|NA|few|TRBJ1-2
TGTGCCTGGAGAATCCCCCAGGGGTACTATGGCTACACCTTC
CAWRIPQGYYGYTF
>TRBV7-3|NA|NA|TRBJ2-3
TGTGCCAGCAGCTTAACCATCGGAGAAGCTGGCACAGATACGCAGTATTTT
CASSLTIGEAGTDTQYF
>TRBV6-5|TRBD2|NA|TRBJ2-3
TGTGCCAGCAAAAGCGGGAGTGTGGCAGATACGCAGTATTTT
CASKSGSVADTQYF
>TRBV19|TRBD2|NA|TRBJ2-1
TGTGCCAGTACTGGGACTAGCGGGAGTAAGCAGTTCTTC
CASTGTSGSKQFF
>TRBV30|NA|few|TRBJ1-3
TGTGCCTGGAGCCGACAGGCTGGCAACACCATATATTTT
CAWSRQAGNTIYF
>TRBV4-2|TRBD1|few|TRBJ2-1
TGTGCCAGCAGCCGAGACAGGGTTAATGAGCAGTTCTTC
CASSRDRVNEQFF
>TRBV7-8|NA|NA|TRBJ2-1
TGTGCCAGCAGCCCGGGGGCGGGAGCCTACAATGAGCAGTTCTTC
CASSPGAGAYNEQFF
>TRBV11-1|TRBD1|few|TRBJ2-7
TGTGCCAGCAGCCCAGGACAGGGGGCTGGGGAGCAGTACTTC
CASSPGQGAGEQYF
>TRBV6-6|TRBD2|few|TRBJ2-1
TGTGCCAGCGGAGCCGGGACTAGCGTCGTGGATGAGCAGTTCTTC
CASGAGTSVVDEQFF
>TRBV5-6|NA|NA|TRBJ1-2
TGTGCCAGCAGCTTGGCGATGGGAGCTAACTATGGCTACACCTTC
CASSLAMGANYGYTF
>TRBV7-9|NA|NA|TRBJ2-5
TGTGCCAGCAGCTTGACGGGGGAAGAGACCCAGTACTTC
CASSLTGEETQYF
>TRBV21-1|NA|many|TRBJ2-1
TGTGCCAGCAGCAAACGGACGGACTCCTCCTACAATGAGCAGTTCTTC
CASSKRTDSSYNEQFF
>TRBV7-2|NA|NA|TRBJ2-1
TGTGCCAGCAGCCGATCTTCCACGGATGAGCAGTTCTTC
CASSRSSTDEQFF
>TRBV7-8|TRBD1|few|TRBJ2-7
TGTGCCAGCAGCTTAGTTGGGACAGGGTCCTACGAGCAGTACTTC
CASSLVGTGSYEQYF
>TRBV4-2|NA|NA|TRBJ2-4
TGTGCCAGCAGCCCTGAGCGACGGGGACTAGCCAAAAACATTCAGTACTTC
CASSPERRGLAKNIQYF
>TRBV11-2|TRBD2|NA|TRBJ2-1
TGTGCCAGCAAAGGACTAGCGGGTCCCTCCTACAATGAGCAGTTCTTC
CASKGLAGPSYNEQFF
>TRBV6-1|TRBD1|few|TRBJ1-2
TGTGCCAGCGGGGGACAGACTGGGTATGGCTACACCTTC
CASGGQTGYGYTF
>TRBV11-2|NA|many|TRBJ1-1
TGTGCCAGCGCACAGGAAGGGACTGAAGCTTTCTTT
CASAQEGTEAFF
>TRBV7-8|NA|many|TRBJ1-5
TGTGCCAGCAGCATATCAGGGGCTGGGCAGCCCCAGCATTTT
CASSISGAGQPQHF
>TRBV29-1|TRBD1|NA|TRBJ1-5
TGCAGCGTTGAGCAAAATGACAGGGGTCGACGGAGCAATCAGCCCCAGCATTTT
CSVEQNDRGRRSNQPQHF
>TRBV9|TRBD1|few|TRBJ1-1
TGTGCCAGCAGCGCAACCATGTACAGGGGAAGGAACACTGAAGCTTTCTTT
CASSATMYRGRNTEAFF
>TRBV6-5|TRBD1|NA|TRBJ1-2
TGTGCCAGCAGTTACGCTGGACAGGGACTTGGCTACACCTTC
CASSYAGQGLGYTF
>TRBV28|NA|NA|TRBJ1-2
TGTGCCAGCAGTTTAGCCGGATCATCGGGTTTCCTCCACACCTTC
CASSLAGSSGFLHTF
>TRBV5-1|TRBD1|few|TRBJ1-2
TGCGCCAGCAGCTTGGACAGGGACAGCTATGGCTACACCTTC
CASSLDRDSYGYTF
>TRBV4-2|NA|few|TRBJ2-5
TGTGCCAGCAGCCAAGGGACTACCAGCCAAGAGACCCAGTACTTC
CASSQGTTSQETQYF
>TRBV28|TRBD1|NA|TRBJ2-7
TGTGCCAGCAGTTTCACGGTCGGGACAGACTACGAGCAGTACTTC
CASSFTVGTDYEQYF
>TRBV11-3|TRBD2|few|TRBJ2-1
TGTGCCAGCAGCGTAGAAGGGACTAGCGGGAGATACAATGAGCAGTTCTTC
CASSVEGTSGRYNEQFF
>TRBV6-6|NA|few|TRBJ1-2
TGTGCCAGCAGGGATGCGACCGGGACTTTCTATGGCTACACCTTC
CASRDATGTFYGYTF
>TRBV5-4|TRBD1|few|TRBJ2-5
TGTGCCAGCAGAAAGGGGACAGGGGCCAGCGGAGAGACCCAGTACTTC
CASRKGTGASGETQYF
>TRBV18|NA|few|TRBJ2-5
TGTGCCAGCTCACCAGCTAGCTGGGAGACCCAGTACTTC
CASSPASWETQYF
>TRBV29-1|NA|few|TRBJ2-1
TGCAGCGTTGGACTCTCTGGGAATGAGCAGTTCTTC
CSVGLSGNEQFF
>TRBV5-4|TRBD2|few|TRBJ2-5
TGTGCCAGCAGCTTGAAGGGGCTAGCGGGATCAAGAGAGACCCAGTACTTC
CASSLKGLAGSRETQYF
>TRBV7-2|NA|NA|TRBJ2-3
TGTGCCAGCAGCCCCGGACAGCGTCGGGATACGCAGTATTTT
CASSPGQRRDTQYF
>TRBV30|TRBD1|few|TRBJ1-2
TGTGCCTGGACTAGAGGAGGAGGGGGCGACTGGGACGGCTACACCTTC
CAWTRGGGGDWDGYTF
>TRBV6-6|TRBD1|NA|TRBJ2-3
TGTGCCAGCAGTCGGACAGGGGGCACAGATACGCAGTATTTT
CASSRTGGTDTQYF
>TRBV7-2|NA|few|TRBJ2-1
TGTGCCAGCAGCCCGATGCGCGGGGACCCCTCCTACAATGAGCAGTTCTTC
CASSPMRGDPSYNEQFF
>TRBV19|TRBD2|few|TRBJ2-1
TGTGCCAGTAGACCGACTAGCGGGAGCTACAATGAGCAGTTCTTC
CASRPTSGSYNEQFF
>TRBV5-4|NA|few|TRBJ2-2
TGTGCCAGCAGCTTGCGGCAGGGGAACACCGGGGAGCTGTTTTTT
CASSLRQGNTGELFF
>TRBV30|NA|few|TRBJ2-7
TGTGCCTGGAGTGTCTCGGGGTACGAGCAGTACTTC
CAWSVSGYEQYF
>TRBV2|NA|NA|TRBJ2-5
TGTGCCAGCACTCATGACTGGGGCGAGACCCAGTACTTC
CASTHDWGETQYF
>TRBV6-5|NA|NA|TRBJ2-4
TGTGCCAGCAGTTACATCACAGGGAAAAAAAACATTCAGTACTTC
CASSYITGKKNIQYF
>TRBV30|NA|few|TRBJ2-7
TGTGCCTGGAGTTTTGACACCTCTTACGAGCAGTACTTC
CAWSFDTSYEQYF
>TRBV4-3|NA|many|TRBJ2-7
TGCGCCAGCAGCCAACAGAGTGGAGGGGACTACGAGCAGTACTTC
CASSQQSGGDYEQYF
>TRBV10-3|TRBD1|NA|TRBJ1-2
TGTGCCATCAGTAAACAGGACAGGGACTATGGCTACACCTTC
CAISKQDRDYGYTF